This T cell receptor (beta chain) was recorded in a study of control samples from healthy donors and cancer patients. Looked up from germline, CDR1 is SNHLY and CDR2 is FYNNEI. This CDR3 is built from 13 residues. V was shortened by 1 base and J by 7 bases, with 10 bases between the two germline ends. The protocol was immunoSEQ multiplex PCR, while the TCRdb copy is restricted to in-frame clones and leaves out a portion. The sample contains around 200,000 clones, about 95% of which appear only once. The rearrangement links TRBV2 to TRBJ2-5, with no clear D. The source material was blood. This sequence was found in a man in his fifties or sixties in good health. DNA of the CDR3: TGTGCCAGCAGTGAAGGACTGGATGGGACCCAGTACTTC. As protein: CASSEGLDGTQYF.